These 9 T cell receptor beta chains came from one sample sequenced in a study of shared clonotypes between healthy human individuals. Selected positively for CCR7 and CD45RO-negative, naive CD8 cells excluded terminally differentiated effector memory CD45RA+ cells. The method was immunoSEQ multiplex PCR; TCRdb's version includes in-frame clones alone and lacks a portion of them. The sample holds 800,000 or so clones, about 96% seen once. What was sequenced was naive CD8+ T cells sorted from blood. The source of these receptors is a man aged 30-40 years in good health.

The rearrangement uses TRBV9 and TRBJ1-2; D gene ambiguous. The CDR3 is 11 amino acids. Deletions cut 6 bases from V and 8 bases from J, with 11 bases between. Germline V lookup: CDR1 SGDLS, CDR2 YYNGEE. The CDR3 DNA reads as TGTGCCAGCACCAACCGGGAGGGCTACACCTTC. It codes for CASTNREGYTF.

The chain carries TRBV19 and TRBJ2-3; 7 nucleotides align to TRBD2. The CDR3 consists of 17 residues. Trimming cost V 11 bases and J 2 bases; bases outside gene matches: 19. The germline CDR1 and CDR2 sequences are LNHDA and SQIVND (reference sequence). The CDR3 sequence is CAWGRASGVPFTDTQYF. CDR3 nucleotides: TGTGCCTGGGGGAGGGCTAGCGGTGTCCCCTTCACAGATACGCAGTATTTT.

CDR3 amino acids: CASSQGDYNEQFF. The CDR3 nucleotides are TGTGCCAGCAGCCAGGGGGACTACAATGAGCAGTTCTTC. The chain is built from TRBV7-9 and TRBJ2-1; 7 nucleotides line up with TRBD1. V was clipped by 5 bases and J by 3 bases; unmatched bases: 1. This CDR3 region has 13 residues. Germline CDR1 reads SEHNR; CDR2 reads FQNEAQ (reference sequence).

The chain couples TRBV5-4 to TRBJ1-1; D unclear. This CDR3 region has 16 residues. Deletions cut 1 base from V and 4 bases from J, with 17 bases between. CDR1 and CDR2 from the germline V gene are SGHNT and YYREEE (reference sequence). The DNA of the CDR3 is TGTGCCAGCAGCTTGTATATAGGTGAGCGCGGCACTGAAGCTTTCTTT. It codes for CASSLYIGERGTEAFF. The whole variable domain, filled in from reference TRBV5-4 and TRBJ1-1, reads ETGVTQSPTHLIKTRGQQVTLRCSSQSGHNTVSWYQQALGQGPQFIFQYYREEENGRGNFPPRFSGLQFPNYSSELNVNALELDDSALYLCASSLYIGERGTEAFFGQGTRLTVV.

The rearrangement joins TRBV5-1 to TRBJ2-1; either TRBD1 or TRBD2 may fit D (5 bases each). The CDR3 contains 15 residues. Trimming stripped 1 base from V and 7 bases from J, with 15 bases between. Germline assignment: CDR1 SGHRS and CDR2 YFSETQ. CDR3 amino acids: CASSLPGLPENEQFF. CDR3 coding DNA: TGCGCCAGCAGCTTGCCGGGGCTCCCTGAGAATGAGCAGTTCTTC.

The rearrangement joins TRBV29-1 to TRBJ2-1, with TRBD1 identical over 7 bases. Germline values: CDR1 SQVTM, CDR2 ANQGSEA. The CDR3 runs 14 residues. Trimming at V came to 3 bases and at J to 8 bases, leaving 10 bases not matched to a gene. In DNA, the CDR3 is TGCAGCGTTGAGGCTACAGGGGTCGGCTATGAGCAGTTCTTC. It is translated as CSVEATGVGYEQFF.

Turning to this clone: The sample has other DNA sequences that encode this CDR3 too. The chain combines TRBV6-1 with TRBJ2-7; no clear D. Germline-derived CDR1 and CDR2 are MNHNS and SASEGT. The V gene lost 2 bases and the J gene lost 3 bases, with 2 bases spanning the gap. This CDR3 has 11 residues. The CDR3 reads CASSEYYEQYF. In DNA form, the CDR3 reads TGTGCCAGCAGTGAATACTACGAGCAGTACTTC.

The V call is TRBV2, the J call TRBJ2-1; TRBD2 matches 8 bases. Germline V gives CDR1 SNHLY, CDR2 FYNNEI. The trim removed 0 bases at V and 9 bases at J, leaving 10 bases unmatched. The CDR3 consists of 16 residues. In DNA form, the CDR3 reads TGTGCCAGCAGTGAAGCGCTTAGCGGGACGTACCCTGAGCAGTTCTTC. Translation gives CASSEALSGTYPEQFF.

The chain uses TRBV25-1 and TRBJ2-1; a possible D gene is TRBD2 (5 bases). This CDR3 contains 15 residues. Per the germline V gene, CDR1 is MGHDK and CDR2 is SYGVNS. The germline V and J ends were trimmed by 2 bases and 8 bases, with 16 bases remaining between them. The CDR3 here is CASSEIFGLAHEQFF. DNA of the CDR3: TGTGCCAGCAGTGAAATATTTGGTCTAGCCCATGAGCAGTTCTTC.